This T cell receptor beta chain was obtained from a study of cytomegalovirus exposure and HLA in healthy donors. Turning to the study itself: Of all 360 or so donors who were genotyped, 80% to 85% belonged to the Caucasian-associated ancestry cluster. Regarding the study as a whole: Most TCR beta V segments were productive about 90% or about 30% of the time in an earlier analysis. Reportedly, cytomegalovirus status was diagnosed with high sensitivity and specificity.

13 Jbeta primers and 60 Vbeta primers were used for the PCR. Clones were sequenced by immunoSEQ multiplex PCR, and TCRdb holds only the in-frame ones, with some missing. The table shows about 91,000 clones, with 75% to 90% occurring only once. Germline V gives CDR1 LGHNA, CDR2 YSLEER. The J segment lost 4 bases and the V segment lost 3 bases, leaving 6 bases of the junction unmatched. CDR3 length: 17 amino acids. Concerning this clone: The antigen is unknown.

Material for sequencing was PBMCs. The V and J genes are TRBV4-3 and TRBJ2-3; 14 bases match TRBD2. This clonotype was obtained from a young man in good health and CMV-seronegative. CDR3 DNA: TGCGCCAGCAGCCAGGGACTAGCGGGAGCACGCGCAGATACGCAGTATTTT. Amino acids: CASSQGLAGARADTQYF.